These 5 T cell receptor beta chains were all obtained from the same sample, sequenced in a study of cytomegalovirus exposure and HLA in healthy donors. Primers for the PCR totalled 60 Vbeta and 13 Jbeta. The data were produced by immunoSEQ multiplex PCR, yet TCRdb's version contains in-frame clones alone and is incomplete. The sample has 200,000 to 250,000 clones, just over 75% seen once. Sequencing was done on a sample of PBMCs. The source of these receptors is a man aged 18 to 30 in good health and CMV-seronegative.

This chain links TRBV18 with TRBJ2-7; 7 positions match TRBD1. Trimming cost V 6 bases and J 6 bases; bases outside gene matches: 8. Germline assignment: CDR1 KGHSH and CDR2 LQKENI. There are 13 residues in the CDR3. The CDR3 DNA sequence: TGTGCCAGCTCGTACACAGGGGAAGGCGAGCAGTACTTC. This sequence encodes CASSYTGEGEQYF.

This clone was detected a few times. This sequence joins TRBV7-2 and TRBJ2-3, with D maybe TRBD1 (5 bases). V gave up 1 base and J gave up 5 bases, with 10 bases separating them. Germline lookup yields CDR1 SGHTA and CDR2 FQGNSA. CDR3 length equals 14 residues. CDR3 in amino acids: CASSLVRAGDTQYF. CDR3 sequence (DNA): TGTGCCAGCAGCTTAGTCAGGGCAGGAGATACGCAGTATTTT.

The CDR3 spells CASSLLAGDYEQYF. The CDR3 DNA reads as TGTGCCAGCAGCTTACTAGCGGGCGACTACGAGCAGTACTTC. V gene TRBV7-9 combines with J gene TRBJ2-7; 8 bases map to TRBD2. The CDR3 runs to 14 residues. CDR1 SEHNR and CDR2 FQNEAQ come from the germline V gene (reference sequence). V dropped 2 bases and J dropped 3; count of bases not matched to a gene: 3.

The V call is TRBV19, the J call TRBJ2-7, with 8 bases that match TRBD2. The germline CDR1 and CDR2 sequences are LNHDA and SQIVND (reference sequence). J lost 3 bases, V lost 4 bases, and 11 bases had no gene match. The CDR3 has 16 amino acids. CDR3 residues: CASSTGRASGYYEQYF. DNA for the CDR3: TGTGCCAGTAGTACCGGAAGGGCTAGCGGGTACTACGAGCAGTACTTC.

The genes are TRBV6-5 and TRBJ1-5; D is perhaps TRBD1 (5 bases). The germline V gene encodes CDR1 MNHEY and CDR2 SVGAGI. V lost 6 bases, J lost 4 bases, and 16 bases lay in between. The length of the CDR3 is 15 residues. The CDR3 sequence: CASSAFRGSNQPQHF. CDR3 nucleotide sequence: TGTGCCAGCAGCGCCTTTCGGGGGTCTAATCAGCCCCAGCATTTT.